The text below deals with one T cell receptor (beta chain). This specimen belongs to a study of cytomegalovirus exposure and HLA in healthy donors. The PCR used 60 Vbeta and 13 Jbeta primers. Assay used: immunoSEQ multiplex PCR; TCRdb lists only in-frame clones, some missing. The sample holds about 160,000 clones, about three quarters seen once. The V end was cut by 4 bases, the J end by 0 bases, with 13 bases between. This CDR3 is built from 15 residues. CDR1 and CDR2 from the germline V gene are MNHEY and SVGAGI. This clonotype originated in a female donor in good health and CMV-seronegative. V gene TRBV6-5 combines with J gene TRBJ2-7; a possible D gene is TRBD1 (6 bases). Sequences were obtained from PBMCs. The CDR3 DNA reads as TGTGCCAGCAGTTTTGACAGGTCATACTCCTACGAGCAGTACTTC. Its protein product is CASSFDRSYSYEQYF.